This T cell receptor beta chain is drawn from a study of T-cell memory formation after mild COVID-19 (dated by TCRdb to about 2021). For the study in its entirety: Most TCR sequence clusters were specific to one of the two donors. Two young, previously healthy adult volunteers, one female and one male, were included in the cohort. T-cell clones expanding and contracting after mild COVID-19 in a couple of donors were tracked by longitudinal TCRalpha and TCRbeta repertoire sequencing. Findings and caveats that apply to the study as a whole: Some responding clones were detected in pre-infection memory, suggesting pre-existing cross-reactive memory T cells joined the SARS-CoV-2 response. SARS-CoV-2 specificity of the second-wave clones peaking on day 37 was not confirmed. The study covered only a couple of mild cases, and larger cohorts including severe cases with pre-infection samples were considered necessary. Contracting CD4+ clones were found mainly in CM and EM memory subsets, while CD8+ clones were enriched in EMRA. Balanced CD4/CD8 phenotypes were observed for clones contracting from day 15 to 85, whereas a bias towards CD4+ was observed for a second wave of clones expanding from day 15 to 37.

Ficoll-Paque density gradient centrifugation was the method used to isolate PBMCs. The instrument was an Illumina NovaSeq 6000. cDNA libraries for TCRalpha and TCRbeta were prepared by 5'RACE using constant-segment primers, with sample barcodes and unique molecular identifiers added. Trizol reagent was used to extract RNA from every sample. Library amplification was performed in two PCR steps, and a second sample barcode and Illumina TruSeq adapters were introduced in the second step. Libraries were sequenced on an Illumina NovaSeq with 2 x 150 bp paired-end reads. In the source study's methods: With migec v1.2.7, reads were demultiplexed and then collapsed into UMI-guided consensus sequences. With mixcr v2.1.11, UMI consensuses were aligned to TRA and TRB V and J templates and assembled into clonotypes. Expanded or contracted clonotypes were those called significant by both edgeR and NoisET, with noise models trained on biological replicates. For edgeR calls, the thresholds were a false discovery rate-adjusted p below 0.01 and a log2 fold-change of 1. As an exploratory analysis of dynamics, PCA with hierarchical clustering was applied to max-normalized trajectories of the 1000 most abundant clonotypes. Separately sequenced CD4+ and CD8+ repertoires were used to assign the CD4 or CD8 phenotype of responding clones. TCRdb itself trimmed the public reads at Q25 with fastp, ran MiXCR and retained productive beta chains. Each CDR3 protein appears once, grouped with its most common genes and DNA. The V and J calls here are based on TCRdb, not the publication. The sample table contains 350,000 to 450,000 distinct CDR3 sequences; only one count was recorded for less than 25% of them. The ten most abundant clones make up around 8.1% of the sample.

To note about this clonotype: Its specific antigen is unknown. It has no much larger one-base neighbor in the sample; base qualities were not kept.

The CDR3 starts with the cysteine, ends with the phenylalanine, and has 11 residues. CDR3 DNA only is kept here, 33 bases in frame from base 1. The germline V gene (reference sequence) sets CDR1 to PRHDT and CDR2 to FYEKMQ. Cut back by 5 bases and 11 bases, the V and J ends lie 12 bases apart. The specimen was PBMCs or a T cell subset sorted from them (not recorded which). Recombination joined TRBV13 with TRBJ1-1; no D segment can be confidently identified. The origin of this receptor is an adult woman who had mild COVID-19 (a few samples of this study predate the infection). The sample titles of this study are shuffled in the database, so cell type and time point are left out; the donor was told from shared clones. CDR3 loop: CASSGGPTAFF. In nucleotides, the sequence is TGTGCCAGCAGCGGAGGCCCGACGGCTTTCTTT.